What follows are 18 T cell receptor beta chains derived from one specimen sequenced in a study of blood T cell repertoires in COVID-19. Libraries were prepared by immunoSEQ multiplex PCR; TCRdb keeps only in-frame clonotypes and omits some of them. The table lists around 200,000 clones, about nine tenths of them singletons. The sequencing input was peripheral blood. Receptors were obtained from a man in his forties with acute or convalescent COVID-19.

This clone has only one observation. The V and J genes are TRBV14 and TRBJ2-1, with a weak D call TRBD2 (5 bases). Trimming shortened V by 4 bases and J by 7 bases, and 11 bases separated the two germline ends. Germline loops: CDR1 SGHDN, CDR2 FVKESK. CDR3 length: 13 amino acids. CDR3 protein: CASSPQDWNEQFF. The CDR3 bases are TGTGCCAGCAGCCCCCAGGACTGGAATGAGCAGTTCTTC.

CDR3 nucleotide sequence: TGTGCCAGCAGCTTTACCGGGACAGGGGGCAGCTATGGCTACACCTTC. Amino acid sequence: CASSFTGTGGSYGYTF. The chain employs TRBV27 and TRBJ1-2; 12 positions match TRBD1. Germline assignment: CDR1 MNHEY and CDR2 SMNVEV (reference sequence). The CDR3 is 16 residues long. J gave up 4 bases and V 6 bases, and 9 bases lay outside the gene matches.

V and J are TRBV28 and TRBJ2-7; possible D gene TRBD2, 7 bases. CDR1 is MDHEN, CDR2 SYDVKM, per germline. The V and J ends lost 8 bases and 4 bases respectively, with 12 bases between them. The CDR3 spans 12 residues. CDR3 coding DNA: TGTGCCAGCTGGGGGGGGGCGTACGAGCAGTACTTC. Amino acids: CASWGGAYEQYF.

The chain employs TRBV12-3 or TRBV12-4 and TRBJ2-1; D is unresolved. There are 12 residues in the CDR3. Trimming left V 8 bases short and J 9 bases short, with 14 bases between. Here the CDR3 reads CASAEFHFEQFF. The CDR3 region has the DNA TGTGCCAGCGCTGAGTTTCACTTTGAGCAGTTCTTC.

The genes are TRBV5-5 and TRBJ2-7; 9 bases fit TRBD1. Looked up from germline, CDR1 is SGHKS and CDR2 is YYEKEE (reference sequence). V dropped 4 bases and J dropped 0; count of bases not matched to a gene: 5. The CDR3 length is 15 residues. CDR3 residues: CASSPTGGVSYEQYF. CDR3 in DNA: TGTGCCAGCAGCCCGACAGGGGGGGTCTCCTACGAGCAGTACTTC.

This clone was seen a handful of times. CDR3 sequence: CASSWQRDSGANVLTF. The CDR3 DNA reads TGTGCCAGCAGCTGGCAGAGGGACTCTGGGGCCAACGTCCTGACTTTC. The chain joins TRBV5-8 to TRBJ2-6; D might be TRBD2 (5 bases). Per the germline V gene, CDR1 is SGHTS and CDR2 is YDEGEE. The CDR3 is 16 amino acids. V lost 3 bases and J lost 0, with 10 bases in between.

This clone was found once. The CDR3 coding sequence is TGTGCCAGCAGCGCAACAGGGGCCGGGGAGACCCAGTACTTC. Translating it yields CASSATGAGETQYF. This chain joins TRBV13 and TRBJ2-5, with TRBD1 identical over 7 bases. Germline V gives CDR1 PRHDT, CDR2 FYEKMQ (reference sequence). Losses at the gene ends were 5 bases for V and 5 bases for J; bases not matched to a gene: 8. The length of the CDR3 is 14 residues. The full variable domain, in which reference TRBV13 and TRBJ2-5 provide the parts outside the CDR3, is AAGVIQSPRHLIKEKRETATLKCYPIPRHDTVYWYQQGPGQDPQFLISFYEKMQSDKGSIPDRFSAQQFSDYHSELNMSSLELGDSALYFCASSATGAGETQYFGPGTRLLVL.

The chain uses TRBV19 and TRBJ2-7, with TRBD1 identical over 8 bases. This CDR3 is built from 13 residues. Germline values: CDR1 LNHDA, CDR2 SQIVND (reference sequence). The V segment lost 4 bases and the J segment 3 bases; nucleotides outside the gene matches: 2. CDR3 region: CASSKGQGYEQYF. The DNA of the CDR3 is TGTGCCAGTAGTAAAGGACAGGGCTACGAGCAGTACTTC.

For the CDR3, the DNA is TGTGCCAGTAGTACAGACAGGGGCCACGAGCAGTACTTC. The encoded protein is CASSTDRGHEQYF. The genes are TRBV19 and TRBJ2-7; 8 nucleotides align to TRBD1. Germline V CDR1 and CDR2: LNHDA, SQIVND (reference sequence). V was pared by 4 bases and J by 5 bases, with 4 bases of the junction left unmatched. The length of the CDR3 is 13 residues. The complete variable domain, with remaining parts taken from reference TRBV19 and TRBJ2-7, reads DGGITQSPKYLFRKEGQNVTLSCEQNLNHDAMYWYRQDPGQGLRLIYYSQIVNDFQKGDIAEGYSVSREKKESFPLTVTSAQKNPTAFYLCASSTDRGHEQYFGPGTRLTVT.

The chain has TRBV5-1 and TRBJ2-5; 8 positions agree with TRBD2. CDR3 length equals 16 residues. From germline, CDR1 is SGHRS and CDR2 YFSETQ. V shed 4 bases, J shed 5 bases, and the junction held 13 bases outside the gene matches. The CDR3 loop reads CASSLSLSGVGETQYF. For the CDR3, the DNA is TGCGCCAGCAGCCTGAGCCTTAGCGGGGTTGGGGAGACCCAGTACTTC. Full variable domain (rest looked up from reference TRBV5-1 and TRBJ2-5): KAGVTQTPRYLIKTRGQQVTLSCSPISGHRSVSWYQQTPGQGLQFLFEYFSETQRNKGNFPGRFSGRQFSNSRSEMNVSTLELGDSALYLCASSLSLSGVGETQYFGPGTRLLVL.

This chain links TRBV9 with TRBJ1-1; 7 positions match TRBD1. V was pared by 4 bases and J by 2 bases, with 5 bases of the junction left unmatched. Looked up from germline, CDR1 is SGDLS and CDR2 is YYNGEE. There are 14 residues in the CDR3. The CDR3 loop is CASSPGQPNTEAFF. The CDR3 region has the DNA TGTGCCAGCAGCCCGGGACAGCCAAACACTGAAGCTTTCTTT. The full variable domain, with the rest looked up from reference TRBV9 and TRBJ1-1, is DSGVTQTPKHLITATGQRVTLRCSPRSGDLSVYWYQQSLDQGLQFLIQYYNGEERAKGNILERFSAQQFPDLHSELNLSSLELGDSALYFCASSPGQPNTEAFFGQGTRLTVV.

This clone turned up a few times. The chain employs TRBV6-6 and TRBJ2-7, with TRBD1 matching 7 bases. From germline, CDR1 is MNHNY and CDR2 SVGAGI (reference sequence). The trim removed 5 bases at V and 7 bases at J, leaving 8 bases unmatched. The CDR3 is 13 residues long. CDR3 nucleotide sequence: TGTGCCAGCAGTAATCAGGGGGTTGGGGAGCAGTACTTC. Encoded protein: CASSNQGVGEQYF.

The chain has TRBV2 and TRBJ2-1, with D maybe TRBD2 (6 bases). Germline-derived CDR1 and CDR2 are SNHLY and FYNNEI. The CDR3 length is 15 residues. V dropped 4 bases and J dropped 4 bases, with 14 bases sitting between them. The CDR3 loop is CASSVRSGEYNEQFF. In nucleotides, the CDR3 is TGTGCCAGCAGTGTGAGGTCGGGGGAGTACAATGAGCAGTTCTTC.

The J gene is TRBJ1-1, the V gene TRBV9; 8 positions match TRBD1. Losses at the gene ends were 1 base for V and 4 bases for J; bases not matched to a gene: 3. There are 14 residues in the CDR3. CDR1 is SGDLS and CDR2 is YYNGEE in the germline V gene. The CDR3 protein is CASSVQGASTEAFF. CDR3 DNA: TGTGCCAGCAGCGTACAGGGGGCGAGCACTGAAGCTTTCTTT.

This chain uses TRBV6-1 with TRBJ1-6; D remains unclear. Germline CDR1 reads MNHNS; CDR2 reads SASEGT. This CDR3 is 14 amino acids long. Trimming removed 3 bases from V and 7 bases from J, with 10 bases in between. Here the CDR3 reads CASSDLAGNSPLHF. The CDR3 DNA reads as TGTGCCAGCAGTGACCTTGCGGGGAATTCACCCCTCCACTTT.

V is TRBV7-2 and J is TRBJ1-4, with D possibly matching TRBD1 (6 bases). In germline, CDR1 is SGHTA, CDR2 FQGNSA. V lost 0 bases and J 1 base, leaving 21 bases between the germline ends. The CDR3 is 20 amino acids. CDR3 coding DNA: TGTGCCAGCAGCTTAGCACCCCCTAGGGGGGGGAGAGGAACTAATGAAAAACTGTTTTTT. Its protein product is CASSLAPPRGGRGTNEKLFF.

V is TRBV19 and J is TRBJ2-3; 12 bases align to TRBD2. The junction had 13 bases not matched to a gene; V was cut back by 10 bases and J by 8 bases. CDR1 and CDR2 from the germline V gene are LNHDA and SQIVND (reference sequence). CDR3 length: 15 residues. This chain's CDR3 is CATTRTSGEVGTQYF. CDR3 sequence (DNA): TGTGCCACTACCCGGACTAGCGGGGAAGTAGGTACGCAGTATTTT.

The chain links TRBV4-1 to TRBJ2-7; the D gene is possibly TRBD2 (7 bases). In germline, CDR1 is MGHRA, CDR2 YSYEKL. CDR3 length equals 13 residues. Trimming took off 4 bases at V and 5 bases at J, with 12 bases between the two ends. DNA of the CDR3: TGCGCCAGCAGCCGAACGGGGGGCGACGAGCAGTACTTC. Protein: CASSRTGGDEQYF.